This T cell receptor beta chain is drawn from a study of control samples from healthy donors and cancer patients. TCRdb's copy holds only in-frame clones and misses some; the assay was immunoSEQ multiplex PCR. The sample consists of 65,000 to 100,000 clones, about 89% of them appearing once. The CDR3 spans 18 residues. CDR1 and CDR2 from the germline V gene are SGHTA and FQGTGA. V dropped 1 base and J dropped 0; count of bases not matched to a gene: 4. The specimen was blood. The chain has TRBV7-3 and TRBJ2-2; 11 bases match TRBD2. The clonotype comes from a man between 50 and 59 years old in good health. CDR3 nucleotides: TGTGCCAGCAGCTTAATGCCACTAGCGGGAGCGAACACCGGGGAGCTGTTTTTT. It is translated as CASSLMPLAGANTGELFF. Full variable domain (rest looked up from reference TRBV7-3 and TRBJ2-2): GAGVSQTPSNKVTEKGKYVELRCDPISGHTALYWYRQSLGQGPEFLIYFQGTGAADDSGLPNDRFFAVRPEGSVSTLKIQRTERGDSAVYLCASSLMPLAGANTGELFFGEGSRLTVL.